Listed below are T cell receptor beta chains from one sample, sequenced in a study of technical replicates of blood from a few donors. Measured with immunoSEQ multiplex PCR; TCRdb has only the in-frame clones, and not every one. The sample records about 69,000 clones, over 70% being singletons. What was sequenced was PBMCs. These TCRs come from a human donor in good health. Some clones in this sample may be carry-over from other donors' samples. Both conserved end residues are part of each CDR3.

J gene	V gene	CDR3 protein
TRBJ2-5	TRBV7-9	CASSFTTGGMVETQYF
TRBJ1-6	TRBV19	CASSIGVGGSPLHF
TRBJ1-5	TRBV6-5	CASSPQEGQPQHF
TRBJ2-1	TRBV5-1	CASSPVTGGSNEQFF
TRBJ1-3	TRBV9	CASAPGGSGNTIYF
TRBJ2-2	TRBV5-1	CASSRGQGITGELFF
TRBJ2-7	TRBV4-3	CASSQDRGPLYEQYF
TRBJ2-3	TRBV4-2	CASSQTSGGATDTQYF
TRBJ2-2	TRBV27	CASMKASGRLAGELFF
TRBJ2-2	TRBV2	CASSYWGGNTGELFF
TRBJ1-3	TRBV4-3	CASSQVSGAGNTIYF
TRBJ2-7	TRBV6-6	CASSYPGVSSYEQYF
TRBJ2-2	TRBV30	CAWMRLTRANTGELFF
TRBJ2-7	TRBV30	CAWSVDLLAGPYEQYF
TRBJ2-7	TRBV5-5	CASSLLAGATYEQYF
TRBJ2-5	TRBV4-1	CASSQDGRGPETQYF
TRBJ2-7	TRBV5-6	CASRMGTSGATYEQYF
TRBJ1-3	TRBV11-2	CASSLVAGQPSGNTIYF
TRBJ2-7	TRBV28	CVTHQSSYEQYF
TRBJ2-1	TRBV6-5	CASTGSRDEQFF
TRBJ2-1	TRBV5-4	CASSSGSTSGRLNEQFF
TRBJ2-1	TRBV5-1	CASSLGLVLNEQFF
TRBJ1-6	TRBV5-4	CASSQAPGQGPRPLHF
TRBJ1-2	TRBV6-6	CASSYSRQGGYTF
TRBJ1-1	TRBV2	CASSHFRTEAFF
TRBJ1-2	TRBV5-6	CASSLGQGGLYGYTF
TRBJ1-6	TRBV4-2	CASSQDQVEGGSPLHF
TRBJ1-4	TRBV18	CASSPDGTVKGEKLFF
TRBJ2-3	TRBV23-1	CASSHRPGETTDTQYF
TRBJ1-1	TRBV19	CASSIYGAGEVAFF
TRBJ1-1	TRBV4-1	CASSLETGGFLGRTEAFF
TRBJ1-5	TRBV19	CASRKTGGTQNSNQPQHF
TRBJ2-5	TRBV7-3	CAIPGTTNQETQYF
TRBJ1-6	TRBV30	CAWRTAGQQNSPLHF
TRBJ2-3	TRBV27	CASSSRFPSVDTQYF
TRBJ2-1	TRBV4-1	CASQDRDSYNEQFF
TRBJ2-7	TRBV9	CASSVEAGYEQYF
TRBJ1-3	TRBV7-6	CASSLDRASGNTIYF
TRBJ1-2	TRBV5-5	CASSLDRVGGYTF
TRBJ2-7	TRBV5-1	CASSFGLTSSYEQYF
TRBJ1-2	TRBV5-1	CASSLGQGGYGYTF
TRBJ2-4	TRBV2	CASSLKRVGAKNIQYF
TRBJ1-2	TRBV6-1	CASSPGGGGRDGYTF
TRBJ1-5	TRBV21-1	CASSNSLEGDRGPDSNQPQHF